Below, 12 T cell receptor beta chains from the same sample are listed, as sequenced in a study of T cell responses to AZD1222 COVID-19 vaccine. Sequencing was performed with immunoSEQ multiplex PCR; in TCRdb, only in-frame clones are kept and a portion is missing. The data contain about 69,000 clones, roughly 83% of them singletons. The input for sequencing was peripheral blood, taken 28 days after the second AZD1222 dose. The receptors here all came from an adult who received the AZD1222 COVID-19 vaccine.

This chain links TRBV2 with TRBJ1-1; D gene ambiguous. This CDR3 spans 11 amino acids. CDR1 and CDR2 (germline): SNHLY, FYNNEI. V dropped 5 bases and J dropped 5 bases, with 6 bases sitting between them. The CDR3: CASSSLTEAFF. The CDR3 nucleotides read TGTGCCAGCAGTTCCCTGACTGAAGCTTTCTTT. The variable domain in full, with the rest retrieved from reference TRBV2 and TRBJ1-1, is EPEVTQTPSHQVTQMGQEVILRCVPISNHLYFYWYRQILGQKVEFLVSFYNNEISEKSEIFDDQFSVERPDGSNFTLKIRSTKLEDSAMYFCASSSLTEAFFGQGTRLTVV.

The chain links TRBV18 to TRBJ2-7; the match to TRBD2 covers 9 bases. V lost 3 bases, J lost 5 bases, and 5 bases stayed unmatched. This CDR3 has 14 residues. Looked up from germline, CDR1 is KGHSH and CDR2 is LQKENI. The CDR3 region has the DNA TGTGCCAGCTCACCCGGGACTAGCACGGACGAGCAGTACTTC. Translating it yields CASSPGTSTDEQYF.

The chain links TRBV6-5 to TRBJ1-1; 10 bases fit TRBD1. V shed 0 bases and J 10 bases; nucleotides not matched to a gene: 8. CDR1 and CDR2 from the germline V gene are MNHEY and SVGAGI. The CDR3 totals 15 residues. The CDR3 region is CASSYSGTGEFGAFF. The CDR3, as DNA: TGTGCCAGCAGTTACTCCGGGACAGGGGAGTTCGGAGCTTTCTTT.

This clone showed up just once. J is TRBJ2-3 and V is TRBV3-1 (or the pseudogene TRBV3-2); TRBD2 might be the D (5 bases). The CDR3 runs to 13 residues. V dropped 1 base and J dropped 8 bases, with 10 bases sitting between them. The V gene's germline CDR1 is LGHDT and CDR2 YNNKEL (reference sequence). The DNA of the CDR3 is TGTGCCAGCAGCCAAGGGAGTGAGGGTACGCAGTATTTT. It codes for CASSQGSEGTQYF.

V gene TRBV9 combines with J gene TRBJ1-1; D might be TRBD1 (5 bases). CDR3 size: 16 residues. The V gene lost 3 bases and the J gene lost 0 bases, with 15 bases spanning the gap. Germline V gene sequence: CDR1 SGDLS, CDR2 YYNGEE. CDR3 residues: CASSGQDSFMNTEAFF. For the CDR3, the DNA is TGTGCCAGCAGCGGGCAAGACAGTTTTATGAACACTGAAGCTTTCTTT.

The chain couples TRBV12-5 to TRBJ2-1; unclear D gene. The CDR3 consists of 16 residues. Germline CDR1 LGHNT, CDR2 FRNRAP. The V end was cut by 0 bases, the J end by 5 bases, with 14 bases between. The CDR3 nucleotides are TGTGCTAGTGGTTTGGTACGTCAGATTCCAAACAATGAGCAGTTCTTC. It specifies CASGLVRQIPNNEQFF.

The chain is built from TRBV5-1 and TRBJ2-1, with 14 bases aligning to TRBD2. The CDR3 extends over 19 amino acids. V lost 7 bases and J lost 0; bases outside the gene matches: 12. CDR1 and CDR2 from the germline V gene are SGHRS and YFSETQ. CDR3 loop: CASGSRLAGGIISYNEQFF. For the CDR3, the DNA is TGCGCCAGCGGGTCCCGACTAGCGGGGGGGATCATCTCCTACAATGAGCAGTTCTTC. The full variable domain, with the rest looked up from reference TRBV5-1 and TRBJ2-1, is KAGVTQTPRYLIKTRGQQVTLSCSPISGHRSVSWYQQTPGQGLQFLFEYFSETQRNKGNFPGRFSGRQFSNSRSEMNVSTLELGDSALYLCASGSRLAGGIISYNEQFFGPGTRLTVL.

The chain uses TRBV21-1 and TRBJ1-6; the table calls TRBD1, which could not be checked here. TRBV21-1 constitutes a pseudogene. This CDR3 has 20 residues. CDR3 nucleotides: TGTGCCAGCAGCGCGAGGCACAGGGAGAAATTGGGCTCCTATAATTCACCCCTCCACTTT. This encodes CASSARHREKLGSYNSPLHF.

This clone was seen a few times. CDR3 amino acids: CASSDSRGGTYEQYF. In nucleotides, the CDR3 is TGTGCCAGCAGTGACTCGAGGGGTGGCACCTACGAGCAGTACTTC. The chain joins TRBV6-4 to TRBJ2-7; the D call may be TRBD1 or TRBD2 (5 bases each). The V end was cut by 0 bases, the J end by 2 bases, with 11 bases between. Germline V lookup: CDR1 MRHNA, CDR2 SNTAGT. This CDR3 spans 15 amino acids.

J is TRBJ2-7 and V is TRBV6-5, with D perhaps TRBD1 or TRBD2 (5 bases each). V was cut by 3 bases and J by 6 bases, with 15 bases left in between. CDR1 and CDR2 from the germline V gene are MNHEY and SVGAGI. The CDR3 runs 14 residues. The CDR3 here is CASSYPRPGAEQYF. CDR3 DNA sequence: TGTGCCAGCAGTTATCCTCGTCCCGGGGCCGAGCAGTACTTC.

The chain recombines TRBV5-1 with TRBJ1-1; possible D gene TRBD1, 5 bases. The CDR3 loop spans 14 amino acids. The ends were cut back, 4 bases at V and 4 bases at J, with 14 bases in the middle. Per germline, CDR1 SGHRS and CDR2 YFSETQ. The CDR3: CASSRNSGGTEAFF. CDR3 bases: TGCGCCAGCAGCCGGAACTCGGGGGGCACTGAAGCTTTCTTT.

This chain joins TRBV7-9 and TRBJ1-1; 7 bases fit TRBD1. CDR1 SEHNR and CDR2 FQNEAQ come from the germline V gene (reference sequence). V was clipped by 5 bases and J by 6 bases; unmatched bases: 12. The length of the CDR3 is 15 residues. CDR3 protein: CASSARWTGDSEAFF. The CDR3, as DNA: TGTGCCAGCAGCGCCCGCTGGACAGGAGACTCTGAAGCTTTCTTT.